The 5 T cell receptor beta chains given below trace back to one sample, sequenced in a study of T cell repertoires in cytomegalovirus infection. One entry per CDR3 protein results from TCRdb running MiXCR on the reads. There are roughly 230,000 distinct CDR3 sequences in the sample; around 6.6% occur only once, and around 6% lies in the top ten. Sample: PBMCs. The receptors stem from a human donor in good health (CMV status not recorded). Some clones in this sample may be carry-over from other donors' samples.

This chain uses TRBV20-1 with TRBJ2-1; D possibly uses TRBD1 or TRBD2 (5 bases each). CDR3 size: 11 residues. The V end was cut by 3 bases, the J end by 7 bases, with 7 bases between. Germline V lookup: CDR1 DFQATT, CDR2 SNEGSKA (reference sequence). Written as DNA, the CDR3 is TGCAGTGCTAGGAGGGGAAATGAGCAGTTCTTC. Translation gives CSARRGNEQFF.

In its sample, this clonotype was seen a few times. The rearrangement joins TRBV24-1 to TRBJ1-5; TRBD1 matches 7 bases. The CDR3 is 14 amino acids. Germline V gene data show CDR1 as KGHDR and CDR2 as SFDVKD. The J segment lost 4 bases and the V segment lost 7 bases, leaving 6 bases of the junction unmatched. CDR3 sequence reads: CATSAGGGNQPQHF. The DNA of the CDR3 is TGTGCCACCAGCGCAGGGGGAGGGAATCAGCCCCAGCATTTT.

This clonotype was detected many times. The genes are TRBV14 and TRBJ2-5; D is possibly TRBD1 or TRBD2 (5 bases each). This CDR3 has 14 residues. Trimming cost V 1 base and J 4 bases, with 10 bases left between them. The germline V gene has CDR1 SGHDN and CDR2 FVKESK. The CDR3 nucleotides read TGTGCCAGCAGCCAAGCACCGGGGACAGAGACCCAGTACTTC. Translated, it gives CASSQAPGTETQYF. The variable domain in full, with the rest retrieved from reference TRBV14 and TRBJ2-5, is EAGVTQFPSHSVIEKGQTVTLRCDPISGHDNLYWYRRVMGKEIKFLLHFVKESKQDESGMPNNRFLAERTGGTYSTLKVQPAELEDSGVYFCASSQAPGTETQYFGPGTRLLVL.

This clonotype was seen ten or more times. The genes are TRBV25-1 and TRBJ2-1; D perhaps matches TRBD1 (5 bases). Germline CDR1 is MGHDK and CDR2 is SYGVNS. The CDR3 totals 10 residues. V lost 4 bases and J 10 bases, leaving 5 bases between the germline ends. CDR3 sequence reads: CASSGTEQFF. CDR3 nucleotides: TGTGCCAGCAGTGGGACAGAGCAGTTCTTC.

This clonotype came up many times. The chain is built from TRBV7-2 and TRBJ2-2; perhaps TRBD2 as D (5 bases). Germline V gives CDR1 SGHTA, CDR2 FQGNSA. Deletions cut 2 bases from V and 2 bases from J, with 12 bases between. This CDR3 has 16 residues. The CDR3 sequence is CASSLFPGFNTGELFF. The CDR3 coding sequence is TGTGCCAGCAGCTTATTTCCGGGATTTAACACCGGGGAGCTGTTTTTT.